This TCR beta chain was captured in a study of a mutant IDH1 vaccine in newly diagnosed glioma. Turning to the study itself: The study gave patients eight vaccinations in weeks 1, 3, 5, 7, 11, 15, 19, 23. The earlier regimen, radiotherapy, temozolomide, or both, was most often both.

This CDR3 is 16 amino acids long. Trimming removed 3 bases from V and 7 bases from J; junction bases left unmatched: 15. The V gene's germline CDR1 is PRHDT and CDR2 FYEKMQ (reference sequence). On this clone itself: Its antigen is unknown.

Method: immunoSEQ multiplex PCR; TCRdb's copy keeps in-frame clones and lacks some. The sample consists of about 24,000 clones, roughly 85% of them appearing once. Time point: week 11, during vaccination. Topical imiquimod was applied with each vaccine dose, which held 300 ug of mutant IDH1 20-mer peptide. The starting material was PBMCs, obtained from a glioma patient whose treatment included an IDH1 peptide vaccine. This chain uses TRBV13 with TRBJ2-7; 7 bases align to TRBD1. The clonotype comes from a man in his forties with glioma. The CDR3 region is CASSLLFGTDTGEQYF. The CDR3 coding sequence is TGTGCCAGCAGCTTGCTTTTCGGGACAGACACGGGGGAGCAGTACTTC.